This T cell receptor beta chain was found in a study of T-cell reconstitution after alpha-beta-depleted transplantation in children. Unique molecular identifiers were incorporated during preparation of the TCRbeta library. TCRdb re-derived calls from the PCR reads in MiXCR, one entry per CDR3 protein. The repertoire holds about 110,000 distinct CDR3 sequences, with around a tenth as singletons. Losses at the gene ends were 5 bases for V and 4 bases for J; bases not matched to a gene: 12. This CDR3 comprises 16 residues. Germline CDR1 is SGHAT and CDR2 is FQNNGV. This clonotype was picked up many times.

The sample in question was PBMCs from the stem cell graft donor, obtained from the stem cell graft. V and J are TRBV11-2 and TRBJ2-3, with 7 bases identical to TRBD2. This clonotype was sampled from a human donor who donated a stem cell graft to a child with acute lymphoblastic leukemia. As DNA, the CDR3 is TGTGCCAGCAGCCGTAATAGCGGGCGGAGGGCAGATACGCAGTATTTT. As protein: CASSRNSGRRADTQYF.